The sequence of this T cell receptor beta chain was determined in a study of T cell changes during pregnancy in multiple sclerosis. Germline V gene data show CDR1 as MNHEY and CDR2 as SMNVEV (reference sequence). CDR3 length: 15 amino acids. V lost 8 bases and J 4 bases, leaving 20 bases between the germline ends. Profiled with immunoSEQ multiplex PCR; TCRdb holds only in-frame clones, not every one. The sample lists tens of thousands of clones, about nine tenths occurring once. This sequence originates from a female donor in good health, enrolled as a control in a pregnancy study. The starting material was peripheral blood, obtained in the third trimester of pregnancy. The chain combines TRBV27 with TRBJ1-2; no firm D call. The CDR3 protein is CASLPIGVAGYGYTF. CDR3 sequence (DNA): TGTGCCAGCCTCCCCATCGGGGTAGCTGGCTATGGCTACACCTTC.